The entry below gives a single T cell receptor (beta chain) sequence along with its context. What it recognizes is unknown. Data came from immunoSEQ multiplex PCR; TCRdb stores just in-frame clones and leaves some out. The sample lists approximately 140,000 clones, approximately 94% seen once, with about 2.1% in the top ten. The length of the CDR3 is 14 residues. Germline CDR1 is SGHNT and CDR2 is YYREEE (reference sequence). With 0 bases removed from V and 6 bases from J, the gap between germline ends came to 12 bases. The data were obtained in a study of T cell responses to AZD1222 COVID-19 vaccine. Study observations and caveats: Most donors were white British and more were female, and clonal diversity was possibly underestimated. AZD1222 recipients seropositive at baseline numbered only six. Two doses of AZD1222 preceded a rise in Spike-specific TCR breadth and depth.

The TCR was taken from an adult in good health. The sequencing used peripheral blood, collected on day 0 of AZD1222 vaccination. This sequence joins TRBV5-4 and TRBJ1-2; D uncertain. CDR3 sequence: CASSLGQLGDGYTF. The CDR3 DNA is TGTGCCAGCAGCTTGGGGCAGTTAGGCGATGGCTACACCTTC.